The subject of this entry is one TCR beta chain. Its matching antigen is unknown. This CDR3 is 12 amino acids long. The ends were cut back, 6 bases at V and 6 bases at J, with 11 bases in the middle. Each donor (without exception) was a healthy Caucasian. This specimen belongs to a study of identical twins. General study points: Cord blood's abundant beta clonotypes had fewer insertions, unlike memory repertoires. Twins shared out-of-frame alpha sequences with excess low generation probability.

cDNA molecules carried unique molecular identifiers, and template switching added a universal primer site. TCRdb re-analysed the 5' RACE reads in MiXCR, keeping a single row per CDR3 protein. The table has about 200,000 distinct CDR3 sequences, roughly 7.5% seen once. Separately, the same data were catalogued under a study of yellow fever vaccine responses in identical twins.

The V call is TRBV12-3 or TRBV12-4, the J call TRBJ1-1; weak D call: TRBD1 (6 bases). The source material was memory (CD45RO+) T cells sorted from blood. This TCR derives from a young woman in good health. This CDR3 reads CASRRQDSEAFF. CDR3 coding DNA: TGTGCCAGCAGGAGACAGGATTCTGAAGCTTTCTTT.